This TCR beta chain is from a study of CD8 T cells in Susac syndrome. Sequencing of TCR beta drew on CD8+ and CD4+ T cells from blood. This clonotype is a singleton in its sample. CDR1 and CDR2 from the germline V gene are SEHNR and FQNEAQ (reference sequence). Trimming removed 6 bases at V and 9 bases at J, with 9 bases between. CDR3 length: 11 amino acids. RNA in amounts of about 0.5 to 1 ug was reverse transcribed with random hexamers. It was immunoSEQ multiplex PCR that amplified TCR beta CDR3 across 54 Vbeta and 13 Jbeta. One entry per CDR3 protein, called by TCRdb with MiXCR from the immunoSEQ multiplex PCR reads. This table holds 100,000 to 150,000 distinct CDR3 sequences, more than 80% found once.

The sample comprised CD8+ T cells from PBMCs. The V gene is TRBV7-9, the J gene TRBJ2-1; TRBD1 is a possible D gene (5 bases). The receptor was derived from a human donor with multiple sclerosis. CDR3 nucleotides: TGTGCCAGCAGGTCAGGGCCTGAGCAGTTCTTC. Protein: CASRSGPEQFF. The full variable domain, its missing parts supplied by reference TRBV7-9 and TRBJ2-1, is DTGVSQNPRHKITKRGQNVTFRCDPISEHNRLYWYRQTLGQGPEFLTYFQNEAQLEKSRLLSDRFSAERPKGSFSTLEIQRTEQGDSAMYLCASRSGPEQFFGPGTRLTVL.